This T cell receptor beta chain was identified in a study of blood T cell repertoires in COVID-19. Study context: COVID-19 samples, acute and convalescent, were from the United States, Italy and Spain. PBMCs, B-cell-depleted T cells, or T cells were the source of the cDNA or gDNA that made up the material.

Here immunoSEQ multiplex PCR was the method, and the copy in TCRdb shows in-frame clones only, minus some. The data hold some 250,000 clones, with 70% to 90% observed a single time. The CDR3 consists of 14 residues. V was clipped by 5 bases and J by 5 bases; unmatched bases: 4. Germline loops: CDR1 SGHNT, CDR2 YENEEA. Sequenced input: peripheral blood. The V gene is TRBV11-3, the J gene TRBJ1-3; 9 nucleotides align to TRBD1. The TCR comes from a woman in her twenties or thirties who had recovered from COVID-19. CDR3 region: CASSPGTGRNTIYF. The CDR3 coding sequence is TGTGCCAGCAGCCCCGGGACAGGGAGAAACACCATATATTTT. The whole variable domain, filled in from reference TRBV11-3 and TRBJ1-3, reads EAGVVQSPRYKIIEKKQPVAFWCNPISGHNTLYWYLQNLGQGPELLIRYENEEAVDDSQLPKDRFSAERLKGVDSTLKIQPAELGDSAVYLCASSPGTGRNTIYFGEGSWLTVV.